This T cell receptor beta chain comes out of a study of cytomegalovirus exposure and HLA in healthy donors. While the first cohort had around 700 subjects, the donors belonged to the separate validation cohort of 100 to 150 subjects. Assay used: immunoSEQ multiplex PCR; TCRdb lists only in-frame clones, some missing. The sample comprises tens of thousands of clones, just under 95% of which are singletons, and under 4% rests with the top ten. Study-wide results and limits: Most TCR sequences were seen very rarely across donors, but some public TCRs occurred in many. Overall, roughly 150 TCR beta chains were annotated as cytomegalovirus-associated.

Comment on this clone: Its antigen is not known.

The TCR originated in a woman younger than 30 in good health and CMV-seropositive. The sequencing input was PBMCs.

The CDR3 reads CASSAQGTYNEQFF. CDR3 nucleotide sequence: TGTGCCAGTAGCGCACAGGGAACCTACAATGAGCAGTTCTTC. The chain carries TRBV19 and TRBJ2-1, with D possibly matching TRBD1 (6 bases). CDR1 and CDR2 from the germline V gene are LNHDA and SQIVND (reference sequence). The germline V and J ends were trimmed by 6 bases and 2 bases, with 11 bases remaining between them. There are 14 residues in the CDR3.